This TCR beta chain is drawn from a study of CD8+CD57+ T cells in acquired aplastic anemia. Study conclusions and caveats: It was found that twenty-nine CD8+ CDR3 sequences were shared between patients and controls. The study found no significant CD8+ Simpson's diversity difference between patients and controls.

Using genomic DNA as the template, TCR beta VDJ and CDR3 profiling was carried out. From the reads, TCRdb called clonotypes with MiXCR, one entry per CDR3 protein. The sample consists of fewer than 200,000 distinct CDR3 sequences, about 60% of them appearing once. As concerns this clonotype: Its antigen is not known.

The CDR3 spans 16 residues. Trimming stripped 5 bases from V and 2 bases from J, with 18 bases between. CDR1 MNHNS and CDR2 SASEGT come from the germline V gene. This sequence was found in a human donor in good health. The rearrangement uses TRBV6-1 and TRBJ1-1; perhaps TRBD1 as D (5 bases). Sequencing was carried out using sorted CD4+, CD8+, or CD8+CD57+ T cells (not recorded which) from PBMCs. CDR3 in amino acids: CASSYITGLTNTEAFF. As DNA, the CDR3 is TGTGCCAGCAGTTACATAACAGGACTCACAAACACTGAAGCTTTCTTT.